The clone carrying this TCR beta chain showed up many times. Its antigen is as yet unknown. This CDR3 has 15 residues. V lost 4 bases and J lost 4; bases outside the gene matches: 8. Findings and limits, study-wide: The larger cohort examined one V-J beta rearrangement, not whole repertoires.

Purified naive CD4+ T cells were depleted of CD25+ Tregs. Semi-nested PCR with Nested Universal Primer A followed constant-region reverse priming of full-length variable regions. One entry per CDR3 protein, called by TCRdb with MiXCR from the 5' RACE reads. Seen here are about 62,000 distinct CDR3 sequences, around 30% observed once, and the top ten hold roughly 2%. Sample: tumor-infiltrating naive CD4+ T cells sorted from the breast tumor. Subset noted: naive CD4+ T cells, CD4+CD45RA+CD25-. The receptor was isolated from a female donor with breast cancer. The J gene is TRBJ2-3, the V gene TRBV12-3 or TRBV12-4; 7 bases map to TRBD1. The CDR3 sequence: CASSYGQVGADTQYF. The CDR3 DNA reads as TGTGCCAGCAGTTACGGACAGGTCGGAGCAGATACGCAGTATTTT.